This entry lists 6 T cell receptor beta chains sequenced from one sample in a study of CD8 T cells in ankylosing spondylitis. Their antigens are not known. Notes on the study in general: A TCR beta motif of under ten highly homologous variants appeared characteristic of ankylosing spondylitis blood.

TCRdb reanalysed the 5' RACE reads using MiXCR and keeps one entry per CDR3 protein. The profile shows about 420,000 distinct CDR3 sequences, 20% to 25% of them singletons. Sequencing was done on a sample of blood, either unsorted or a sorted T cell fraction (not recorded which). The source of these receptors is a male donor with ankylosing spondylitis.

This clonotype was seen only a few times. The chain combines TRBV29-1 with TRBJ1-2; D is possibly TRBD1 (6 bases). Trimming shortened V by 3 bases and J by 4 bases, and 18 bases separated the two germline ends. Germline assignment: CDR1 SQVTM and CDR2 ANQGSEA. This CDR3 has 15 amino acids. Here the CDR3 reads CSVEGGTQQGYGYTF. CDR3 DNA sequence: TGCAGCGTTGAGGGAGGGACACAACAAGGCTATGGCTACACCTTC.

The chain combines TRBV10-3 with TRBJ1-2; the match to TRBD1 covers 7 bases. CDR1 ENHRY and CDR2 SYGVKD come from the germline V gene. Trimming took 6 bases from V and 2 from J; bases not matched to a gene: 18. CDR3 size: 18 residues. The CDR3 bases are TGTGCCATCAGGGAGCCACAGGGGCTCCGAAACCCCAACTATGGCTACACCTTC. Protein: CAIREPQGLRNPNYGYTF.

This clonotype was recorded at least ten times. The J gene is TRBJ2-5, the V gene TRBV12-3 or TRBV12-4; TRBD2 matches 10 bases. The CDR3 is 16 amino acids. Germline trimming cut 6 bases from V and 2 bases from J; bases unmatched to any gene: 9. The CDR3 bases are TGTGCCAGCAGCCGAGGACTAGCGGACTTTCAAGAGACCCAGTACTTC. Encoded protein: CASSRGLADFQETQYF.

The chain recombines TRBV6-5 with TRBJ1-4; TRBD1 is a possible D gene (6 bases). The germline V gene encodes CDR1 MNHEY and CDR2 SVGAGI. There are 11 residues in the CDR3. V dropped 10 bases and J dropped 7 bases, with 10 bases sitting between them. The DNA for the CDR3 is TGTGCCACTGGACAGTTTGAAAAACTGTTTTTT. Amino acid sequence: CATGQFEKLFF.

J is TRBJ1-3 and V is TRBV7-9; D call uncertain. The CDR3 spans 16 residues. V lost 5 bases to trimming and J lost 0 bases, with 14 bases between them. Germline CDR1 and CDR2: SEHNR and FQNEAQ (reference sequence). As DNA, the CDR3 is TGTGCCAGCAGCATATACAGAGAAGACTCTGGAAACACCATATATTTT. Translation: CASSIYREDSGNTIYF.

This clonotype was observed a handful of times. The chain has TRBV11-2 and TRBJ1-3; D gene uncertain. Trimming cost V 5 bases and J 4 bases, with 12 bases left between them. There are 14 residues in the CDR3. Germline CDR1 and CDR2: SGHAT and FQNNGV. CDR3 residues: CASSPVGGGNTIYF. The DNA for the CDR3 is TGTGCCAGCAGCCCAGTCGGCGGAGGAAACACCATATATTTT. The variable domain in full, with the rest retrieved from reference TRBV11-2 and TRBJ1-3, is EAGVAQSPRYKIIEKRQSVAFWCNPISGHATLYWYQQILGQGPKLLIQFQNNGVVDDSQLPKDRFSAERLKGVDSTLKIQPAKLEDSAVYLCASSPVGGGNTIYFGEGSWLTVV.